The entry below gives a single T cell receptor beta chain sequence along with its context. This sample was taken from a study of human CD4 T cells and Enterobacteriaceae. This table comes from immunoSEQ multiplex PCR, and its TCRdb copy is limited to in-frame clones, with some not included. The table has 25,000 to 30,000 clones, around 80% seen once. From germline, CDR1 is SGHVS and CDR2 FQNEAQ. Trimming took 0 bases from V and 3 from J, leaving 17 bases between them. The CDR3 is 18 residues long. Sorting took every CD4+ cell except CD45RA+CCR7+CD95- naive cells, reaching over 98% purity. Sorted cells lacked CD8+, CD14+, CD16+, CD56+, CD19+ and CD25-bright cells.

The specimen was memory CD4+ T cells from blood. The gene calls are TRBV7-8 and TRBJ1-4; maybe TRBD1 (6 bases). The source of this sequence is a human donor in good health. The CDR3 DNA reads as TGTGCCAGCAGCTTAGCGAGGACAGTTAGCCGGGCTAATGAAAAACTGTTTTTT. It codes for CASSLARTVSRANEKLFF.